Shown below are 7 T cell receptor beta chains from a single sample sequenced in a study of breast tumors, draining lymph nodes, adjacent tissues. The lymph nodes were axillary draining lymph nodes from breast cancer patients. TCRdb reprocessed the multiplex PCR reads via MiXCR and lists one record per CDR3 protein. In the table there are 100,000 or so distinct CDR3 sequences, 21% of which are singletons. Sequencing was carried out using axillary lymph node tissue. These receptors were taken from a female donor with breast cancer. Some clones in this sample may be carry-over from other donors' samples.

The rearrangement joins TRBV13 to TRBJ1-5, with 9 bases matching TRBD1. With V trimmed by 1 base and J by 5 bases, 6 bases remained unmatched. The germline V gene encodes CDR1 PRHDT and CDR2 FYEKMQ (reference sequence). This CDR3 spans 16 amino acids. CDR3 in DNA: TGTGCCAGCAGCTTAGCAGGAGGGACAGGGTATCAGCCCCAGCATTTT. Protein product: CASSLAGGTGYQPQHF. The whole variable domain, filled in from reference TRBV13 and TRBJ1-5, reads AAGVIQSPRHLIKEKRETATLKCYPIPRHDTVYWYQQGPGQDPQFLISFYEKMQSDKGSIPDRFSAQQFSDYHSELNMSSLELGDSALYFCASSLAGGTGYQPQHFGDGTRLSIL.

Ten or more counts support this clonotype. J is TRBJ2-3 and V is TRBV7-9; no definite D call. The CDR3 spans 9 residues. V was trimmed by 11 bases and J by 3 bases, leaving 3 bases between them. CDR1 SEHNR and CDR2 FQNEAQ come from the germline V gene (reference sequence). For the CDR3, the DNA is TGTGCCGGGACAGATACGCAGTATTTT. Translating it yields CAGTDTQYF.

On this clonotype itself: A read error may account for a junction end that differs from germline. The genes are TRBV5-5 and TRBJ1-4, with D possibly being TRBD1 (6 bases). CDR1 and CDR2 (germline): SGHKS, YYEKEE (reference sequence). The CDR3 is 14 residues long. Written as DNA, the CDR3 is TGTGCCAGCAGCTCGGGACAAGGGAATGGAAAACTGTTTTTT. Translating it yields CASSSGQGNGKLFF.

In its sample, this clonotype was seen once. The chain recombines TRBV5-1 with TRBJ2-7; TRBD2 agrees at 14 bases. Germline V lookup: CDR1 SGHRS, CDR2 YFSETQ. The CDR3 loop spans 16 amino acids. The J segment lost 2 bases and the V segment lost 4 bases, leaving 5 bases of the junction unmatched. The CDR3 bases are TGCGCCAGCAGCCCAGAGGGACTAGCGGGAGCCTACGAGCAGTACTTC. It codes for CASSPEGLAGAYEQYF.

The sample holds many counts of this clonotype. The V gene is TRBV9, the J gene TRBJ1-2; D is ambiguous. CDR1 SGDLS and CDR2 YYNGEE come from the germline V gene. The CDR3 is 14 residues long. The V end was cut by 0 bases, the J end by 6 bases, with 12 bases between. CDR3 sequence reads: CASSVGLTANGYTF. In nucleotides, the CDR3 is TGTGCCAGCAGCGTAGGGCTGACGGCAAATGGCTACACCTTC.

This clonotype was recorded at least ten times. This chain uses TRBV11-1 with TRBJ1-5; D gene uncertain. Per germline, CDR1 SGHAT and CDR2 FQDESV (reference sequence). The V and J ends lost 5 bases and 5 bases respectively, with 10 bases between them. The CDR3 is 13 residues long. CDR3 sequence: CASSQNNDQPQHF. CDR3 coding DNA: TGTGCCAGCAGCCAAAATAACGATCAGCCCCAGCATTTT.

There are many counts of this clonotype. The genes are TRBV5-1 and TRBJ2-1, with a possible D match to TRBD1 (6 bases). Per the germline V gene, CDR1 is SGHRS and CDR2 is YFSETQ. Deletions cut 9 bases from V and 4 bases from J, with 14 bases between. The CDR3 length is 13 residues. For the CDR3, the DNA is TGCGCCACCCAGGAAGACAGGTACAATGAGCAGTTCTTC. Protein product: CATQEDRYNEQFF.